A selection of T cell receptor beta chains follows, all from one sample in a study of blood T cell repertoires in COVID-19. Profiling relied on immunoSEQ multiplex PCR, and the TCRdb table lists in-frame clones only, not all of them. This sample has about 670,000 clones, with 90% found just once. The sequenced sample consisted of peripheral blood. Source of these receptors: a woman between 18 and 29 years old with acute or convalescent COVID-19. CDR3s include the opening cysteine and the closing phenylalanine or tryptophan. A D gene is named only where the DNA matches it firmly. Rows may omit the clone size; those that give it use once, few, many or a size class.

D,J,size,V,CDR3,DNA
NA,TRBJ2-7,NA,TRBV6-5,CAVALGSGPSYEQYF,TGTGCCGTAGCGTTAGGCTCCGGACCGAGCTACGAGCAGTACTTC
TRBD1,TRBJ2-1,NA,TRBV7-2,CASNTNAGTAYNEQFF,TGTGCCAGCAACACCAACGCCGGGACAGCTTACAATGAGCAGTTCTTC
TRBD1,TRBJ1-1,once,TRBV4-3,CASSHTQGLEAFF,TGCGCCAGCAGCCACACACAGGGGCTAGAAGCTTTCTTT
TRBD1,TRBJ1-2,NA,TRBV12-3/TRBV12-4,CASSSTGNIGYTF,TGTGCCAGCAGTTCGACAGGGAACATTGGCTACACCTTC
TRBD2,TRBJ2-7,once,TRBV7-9,CASSLSGLISYEQYF,TGTGCCAGCAGCTTATCGGGACTAATCTCCTACGAGCAGTACTTC
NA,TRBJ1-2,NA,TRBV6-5,CASSYVRDYGYTF,TGTGCCAGCAGTTACGTTCGGGACTATGGCTACACCTTC
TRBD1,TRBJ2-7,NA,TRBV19,CASSNRQGALLYEQYF,TGTGCCAGTAGTAACAGACAGGGGGCCCTACTCTACGAGCAGTACTTC
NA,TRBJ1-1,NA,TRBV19,CASSQIRGPMNTEAFF,TGTGCCAGTAGTCAAATCAGGGGACCTATGAACACTGAAGCTTTCTTT
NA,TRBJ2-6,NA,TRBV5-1,CASSLAFRVSGANVLTF,TGCGCCAGCAGCTTGGCCTTCAGGGTGTCTGGGGCCAACGTCCTGACTTTC
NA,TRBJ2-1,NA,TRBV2,CASLSPMDEQFF,TGTGCCAGCCTGAGTCCGATGGATGAGCAGTTCTTC
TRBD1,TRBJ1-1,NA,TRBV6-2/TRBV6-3,CASSLTGGENTEAFF,TGTGCCAGCAGTCTGACAGGGGGGGAGAACACTGAAGCTTTCTTT
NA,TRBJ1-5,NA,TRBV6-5,CASSYTAGKRQPQHF,TGTGCCAGCAGTTATACGGCAGGGAAAAGACAGCCCCAGCATTTT
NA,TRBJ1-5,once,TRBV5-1,CASSLGANQPQHF,TGCGCCAGCAGCTTGGGGGCAAATCAGCCCCAGCATTTT
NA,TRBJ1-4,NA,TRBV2,CASSATGQNEKLFF,TGTGCCAGCAGTGCAACAGGCCAAAATGAAAAACTGTTTTTT
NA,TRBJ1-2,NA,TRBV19,CASSPGGGLLYGYTF,TGTGCCAGTAGTCCCGGGGGGGGACTCCTCTATGGCTACACCTTC
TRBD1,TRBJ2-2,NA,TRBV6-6,CASSPGQGAAANTGELFF,TGTGCCAGCAGTCCCGGACAGGGGGCAGCCGCGAACACCGGGGAGCTGTTTTTT
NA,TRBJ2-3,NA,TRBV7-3,CASSSPYGAGARTDTQYF,TGTGCCAGCAGCTCCCCCTACGGGGCGGGGGCCCGCACAGATACGCAGTATTTT
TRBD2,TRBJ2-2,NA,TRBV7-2,CASRSSGGAGELFF,TGTGCCAGCCGTTCTAGCGGGGGGGCCGGAGAGCTGTTTTTT
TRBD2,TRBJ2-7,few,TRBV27,CASGRLAGSYEQYF,TGTGCCAGCGGGAGACTAGCGGGGAGCTACGAGCAGTACTTC
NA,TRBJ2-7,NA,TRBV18,CASSLRTTPPYEQYF,TGTGCCAGCTCACTGCGGACTACCCCACCCTACGAGCAGTACTTC
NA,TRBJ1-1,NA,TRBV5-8,CASSLKGARNTEAFF,TGTGCCAGCAGCTTGAAAGGGGCGCGGAACACTGAAGCTTTCTTT
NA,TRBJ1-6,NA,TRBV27,CASSFDSRGNNSPLHF,TGTGCCAGCAGTTTCGACTCAAGGGGTAATAATTCACCCCTCCACTTT
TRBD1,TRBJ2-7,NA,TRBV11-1,CASTTRDRGYEQYF,TGTGCCAGCACCACCCGGGACAGGGGGTACGAGCAGTACTTC
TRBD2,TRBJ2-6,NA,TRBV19,CASSRWTSGGISSGANVLTF,TGTGCCAGTAGCCGATGGACTAGCGGGGGGATAAGCTCTGGGGCCAACGTCCTGACTTTC
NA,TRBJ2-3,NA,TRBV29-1,CSVEDSLTGISTDTQYF,TGCAGCGTTGAAGATAGCCTTACAGGGATTAGCACAGATACGCAGTATTTT
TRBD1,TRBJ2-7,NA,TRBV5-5,CASTPGQAMYYEQYF,TGTGCCAGCACCCCGGGACAGGCAATGTACTACGAGCAGTACTTC
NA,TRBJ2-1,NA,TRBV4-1,CASSHPSSGYNEQFF,TGCGCCAGCAGCCACCCCTCGTCGGGTTACAATGAGCAGTTCTTC
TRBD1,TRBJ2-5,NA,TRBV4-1,CASSQGPGQGKTQYF,TGCGCCAGCAGCCAAGGACCGGGACAGGGTAAGACCCAGTACTTC
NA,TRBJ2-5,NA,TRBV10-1,CATRSLRGETQYF,TGCGCCACCCGGTCCCTGCGGGGAGAGACCCAGTACTTC
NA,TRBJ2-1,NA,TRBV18,CASSPPSGTANEQFF,TGTGCCAGCTCACCACCGTCGGGTACGGCGAATGAGCAGTTCTTC
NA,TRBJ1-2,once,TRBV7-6,CASSSVQDSSNYGYTF,TGTGCCAGCAGCTCTGTTCAGGACAGCTCTAACTATGGCTACACCTTC
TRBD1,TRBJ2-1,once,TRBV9,CASSPSLGQVYNEQFF,TGTGCCAGCAGCCCCTCCTTGGGACAGGTCTACAATGAGCAGTTCTTC
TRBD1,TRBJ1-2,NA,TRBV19,CASSIQKLPRGPTPMGYTF,TGTGCCAGTAGTATTCAAAAACTCCCGAGGGGGCCGACCCCTATGGGCTACACCTTC
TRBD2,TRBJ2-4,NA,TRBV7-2,CASSLAAAGRSKNIQYF,TGTGCCAGCAGCTTAGCAGCAGCGGGGCGATCCAAAAACATTCAGTACTTC
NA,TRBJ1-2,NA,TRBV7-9,CASSSGGVVGYTF,TGTGCCAGCAGCTCGGGGGGCGTAGTTGGCTACACCTTC
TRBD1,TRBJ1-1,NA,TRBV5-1,CASSLSGTGGPNTEAFF,TGCGCCAGCAGCTTGTCCGGGACAGGGGGTCCGAACACTGAAGCTTTCTTT
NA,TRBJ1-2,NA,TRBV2,CASSEHRTGQNYGYTF,TGTGCCAGCAGTGAACACCGAACCGGACAGAACTATGGCTACACCTTC
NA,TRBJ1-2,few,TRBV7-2,CASSPQTGSYGYTF,TGTGCCAGCAGCCCCCAGACAGGATCTTATGGCTACACCTTC
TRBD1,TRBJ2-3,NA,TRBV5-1,CATTKTGQVDTQYF,TGCGCCACCACCAAAACCGGACAGGTAGATACGCAGTATTTT
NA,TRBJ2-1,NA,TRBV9,CASSVGRGANYNEQFF,TGTGCCAGCAGCGTGGGTCGGGGGGCCAACTACAATGAGCAGTTCTTC
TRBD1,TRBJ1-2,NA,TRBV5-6,CASSLAGTDFHGYTF,TGTGCCAGCAGCCTAGCCGGGACAGATTTCCATGGCTACACCTTC
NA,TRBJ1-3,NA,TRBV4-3,CASSRKGGGQSGNTIYF,TGCGCCAGCAGCCGGAAGGGCGGGGGGCAATCTGGAAACACCATATATTTT